This T cell receptor beta chain comes out of a study of blood T cell repertoires in COVID-19. Here immunoSEQ multiplex PCR was the method, and the copy in TCRdb shows in-frame clones only, minus some. The sample gives under 300,000 clones, 85% to 90% of which show up once; around 4.6% is in the top ten. The CDR3 is 16 residues long. Trimming pared 2 bases from V and 2 bases from J, leaving 15 bases between. Germline values: CDR1 SGHRS, CDR2 YFSETQ. V is TRBV5-1 and J is TRBJ2-3, with D perhaps matching TRBD1 (6 bases). The clonotype was recovered from a woman aged 40 to 50 who had recovered from COVID-19. Input material: peripheral blood. The CDR3 is CASSLTGRRNTDTQYF. The CDR3 nucleotides read TGCGCCAGCAGCTTAACAGGGCGCAGAAACACAGATACGCAGTATTTT. Based on the CDR3 plus reference TRBV5-1 and TRBJ2-3, the full variable domain is KAGVTQTPRYLIKTRGQQVTLSCSPISGHRSVSWYQQTPGQGLQFLFEYFSETQRNKGNFPGRFSGRQFSNSRSEMNVSTLELGDSALYLCASSLTGRRNTDTQYFGPGTRLTVL.